The 10 T cell receptor beta chains presented below share a single source sample, sequenced in a study of neurological immune-mediated disorders. TCRdb reprocessed the 5' RACE reads with MiXCR, giving one entry per CDR3 protein. This sample has just over 50,000 distinct CDR3 sequences, with about 3.7% found just once. The material sequenced was PBMCs. The receptors come from a man between 40 and 49 years old with multiple sclerosis.

This clonotype was seen repeatedly, ten times or more. V and J are TRBV6-6 and TRBJ2-5; TRBD1 matches 11 bases. Germline V CDR1 and CDR2: MNHNY, SVGAGI (reference sequence). The CDR3 runs to 16 residues. Trimming cost V 5 bases and J 2 bases; bases outside gene matches: 7. CDR3 in amino acids: CASSRGTGGGQETQYF. CDR3 in DNA: TGTGCCAGCAGTCGAGGGACAGGGGGAGGGCAAGAGACCCAGTACTTC.

This clonotype was seen at least ten times. The chain employs TRBV27 and TRBJ1-1; D remains ambiguous. The CDR3 covers 13 residues. CDR1 is MNHEY and CDR2 is SMNVEV in the germline V gene (reference sequence). Trimming removed 3 bases at V and 5 bases at J, with 10 bases between. In DNA form, the CDR3 reads TGTGCCAGCAGTTTGACCGGGGAAACTGAAGCTTTCTTT. This encodes CASSLTGETEAFF.

This clonotype has ten or more counts. This rearrangement joins TRBV9 to TRBJ2-1, with D possibly TRBD2 on 7 matching bases. V lost 2 bases and J 8 bases, leaving 14 bases between the germline ends. The CDR3 covers 14 residues. Germline CDR1 is SGDLS and CDR2 is YYNGEE. CDR3 sequence (DNA): TGTGCCAGCAGCGTGGGTGGGGGGGGCGATGAGCAGTTCTTC. Protein sequence: CASSVGGGGDEQFF.

This clonotype was recorded at least ten times. The chain is built from TRBV5-1 and TRBJ2-6; D gene uncertain. Germline CDR1 SGHRS, CDR2 YFSETQ. V lost 0 bases, J lost 0 bases, and 7 bases lay in between. This CDR3 spans 16 amino acids. CDR3 DNA: TGCGCCAGCAGCTTGGTTGGAAGCTCTGGGGCCAACGTCCTGACTTTC. Its translation is CASSLVGSSGANVLTF.

This clonotype has a count of ten or more. CDR3 sequence: CSAPDRGEGGETQYF. CDR3 bases: TGCAGTGCTCCCGACAGGGGAGAGGGTGGAGAGACCCAGTACTTC. This chain links TRBV20-1 with TRBJ2-5, with TRBD1 identical over 8 bases. V shed 5 bases and J 4 bases; nucleotides not matched to a gene: 12. There are 15 residues in the CDR3. Germline-derived CDR1 and CDR2 are DFQATT and SNEGSKA (reference sequence).

The table lists this clonotype with many counts. This chain uses TRBV4-1 with TRBJ2-5; D is unclear. Trimming shortened V by 0 bases and J by 0 bases, and 2 bases separated the two germline ends. The CDR3 contains 13 residues. Germline V gene data show CDR1 as MGHRA and CDR2 as YSYEKL. CDR3 in DNA: TGCGCCAGCAGCCAAGAAGACCAAGAGACCCAGTACTTC. It is translated as CASSQEDQETQYF.

This clonotype was seen a few times. The chain joins TRBV5-1 to TRBJ2-2, with D perhaps TRBD2 (6 bases). Germline V gene data show CDR1 as SGHRS and CDR2 as YFSETQ. This CDR3 spans 13 amino acids. V was clipped by 3 bases and J by 6 bases, with 9 bases between them. In DNA, the CDR3 is TGCGCCAGCAGCTCGGGGGATGCCGGGGAGCTGTTTTTT. Translating it yields CASSSGDAGELFF.

There are many counts of this clonotype. The V gene is TRBV2, the J gene TRBJ1-2, with D unresolved. CDR3 length: 14 residues. Germline V lookup: CDR1 SNHLY, CDR2 FYNNEI. V was cut by 6 bases and J by 3 bases, with 14 bases left in between. The CDR3 coding sequence is TGTGCCAGCAGCCGCCAGAGCGTCGACTATGGCTACACCTTC. This sequence encodes CASSRQSVDYGYTF.

There are a few counts of this clonotype. This chain's CDR3 is CASTETGGLYEQYF. CDR3 coding DNA: TGTGCCAGCACCGAGACAGGGGGTCTATACGAGCAGTACTTC. The rearrangement uses TRBV14 and TRBJ2-7; TRBD1 agrees at 9 bases. Germline V gene sequence: CDR1 SGHDN, CDR2 FVKESK. V gave up 7 bases and J gave up 4 bases; unmatched junction bases: 8. The CDR3 is 14 amino acids.

This clonotype turned up a few times. This sequence joins TRBV6-6 and TRBJ1-5; 11 nucleotides agree with TRBD1. With 6 bases clipped from V and 4 bases from J, the junction kept 5 bases outside the gene matches. CDR3 length: 15 residues. Germline CDR1 is MNHNY and CDR2 is SVGAGI (reference sequence). This chain's CDR3 is CASSYGTGGNQPQHF. In nucleotides, the CDR3 is TGTGCCAGCAGCTACGGGACAGGGGGAAATCAGCCCCAGCATTTT.